The clone carrying this TCR beta chain appeared a few times. Its target is unknown. Noted treatment: roughly ten-day PBMC culture with coronavirus spike peptide pools or control peptides (ViraFEST assay). With peptide pools, ViraFEST first expanded antigen-specific T cells and afterwards sequenced their TCRs. V shed 1 base, J shed 7 bases, and the junction held 9 bases outside the gene matches. In germline, CDR1 is DFQATT, CDR2 SNEGSKA (reference sequence). The CDR3 has 14 residues. This sample was included in a study of vaccination and CD4 T cells after COVID-19. Overall study: It was a median about 92 days after diagnosis, with a range of 35 to 161, that post-COVID samples were drawn.

Sequenced with the Oncomine TCR Beta short-read assay was DNA taken from cultured CD4+ T cells. TCRdb reprocessed the PCR reads via MiXCR and lists one record per CDR3 protein. This sample carries about 19,000 distinct CDR3 sequences, around 48% of them seen once, and the ten largest clones take just under 2.5%. The chain combines TRBV20-1 with TRBJ1-2, with 7 bases fitting TRBD1. The source of this sequence is a human donor who had recovered from COVID-19. This sample comprised CD4+ T cells from blood, cultured in vitro, obtained after SARS-CoV-2 vaccination. The DNA for the CDR3 is TGCAGTGCTAGAGGTGGAGGGGGCGCGCTTGGCTACACCTTC. Residues: CSARGGGGALGYTF.